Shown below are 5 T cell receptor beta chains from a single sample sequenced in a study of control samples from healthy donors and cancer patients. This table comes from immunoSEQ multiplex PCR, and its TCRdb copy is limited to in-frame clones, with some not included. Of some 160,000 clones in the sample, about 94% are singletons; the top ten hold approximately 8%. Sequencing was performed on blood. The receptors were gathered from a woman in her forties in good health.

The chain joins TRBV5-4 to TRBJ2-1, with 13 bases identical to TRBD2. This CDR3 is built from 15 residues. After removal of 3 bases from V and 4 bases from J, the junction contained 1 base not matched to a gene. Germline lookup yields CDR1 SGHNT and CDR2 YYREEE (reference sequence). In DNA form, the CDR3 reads TGTGCCAGCAGCTCGGGACTAGCGGGGTACAATGAGCAGTTCTTC. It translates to CASSSGLAGYNEQFF.

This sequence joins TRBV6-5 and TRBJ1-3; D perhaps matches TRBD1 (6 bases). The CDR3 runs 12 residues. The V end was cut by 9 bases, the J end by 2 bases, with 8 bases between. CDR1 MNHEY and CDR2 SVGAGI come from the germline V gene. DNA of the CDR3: TGTGCCAGTTCAGGGGCTGGAAACACCATATATTTT. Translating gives CASSGAGNTIYF.

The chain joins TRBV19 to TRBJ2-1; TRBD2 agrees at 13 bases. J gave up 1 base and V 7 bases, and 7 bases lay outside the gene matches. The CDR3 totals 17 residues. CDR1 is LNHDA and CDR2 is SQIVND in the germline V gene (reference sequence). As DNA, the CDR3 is TGTGCCAGTAATCCGCCGGGACTAGCGGGGTCCTACAATGAGCAGTTCTTC. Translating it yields CASNPPGLAGSYNEQFF.

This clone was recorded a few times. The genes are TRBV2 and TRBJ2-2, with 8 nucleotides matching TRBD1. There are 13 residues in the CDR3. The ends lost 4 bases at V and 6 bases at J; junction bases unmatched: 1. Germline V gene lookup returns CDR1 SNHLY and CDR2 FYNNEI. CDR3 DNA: TGTGCCAGCAGTGCGGACAGGGCCGGGGAGCTGTTTTTT. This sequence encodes CASSADRAGELFF.

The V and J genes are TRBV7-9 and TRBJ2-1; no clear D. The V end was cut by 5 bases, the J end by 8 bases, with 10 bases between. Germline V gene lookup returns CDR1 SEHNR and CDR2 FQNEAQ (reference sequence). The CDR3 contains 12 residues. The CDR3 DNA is TGTGCCAGCAGCGTGTCTGGAGATGAGCAGTTCTTC. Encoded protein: CASSVSGDEQFF.